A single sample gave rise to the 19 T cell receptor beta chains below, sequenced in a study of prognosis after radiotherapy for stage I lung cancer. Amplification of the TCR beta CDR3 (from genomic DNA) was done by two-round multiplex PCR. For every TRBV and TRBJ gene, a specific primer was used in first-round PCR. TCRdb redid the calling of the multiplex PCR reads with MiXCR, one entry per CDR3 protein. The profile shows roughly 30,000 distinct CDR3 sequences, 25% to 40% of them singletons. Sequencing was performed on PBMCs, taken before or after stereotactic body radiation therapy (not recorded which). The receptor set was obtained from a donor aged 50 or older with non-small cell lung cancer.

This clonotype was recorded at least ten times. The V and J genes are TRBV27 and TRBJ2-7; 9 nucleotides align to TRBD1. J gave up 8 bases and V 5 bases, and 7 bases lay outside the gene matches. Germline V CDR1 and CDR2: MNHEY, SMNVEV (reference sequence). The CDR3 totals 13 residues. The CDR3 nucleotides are TGTGCCAGCAGTCCCCGGACAGGGGAGAAGCAGTACTTC. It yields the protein CASSPRTGEKQYF.

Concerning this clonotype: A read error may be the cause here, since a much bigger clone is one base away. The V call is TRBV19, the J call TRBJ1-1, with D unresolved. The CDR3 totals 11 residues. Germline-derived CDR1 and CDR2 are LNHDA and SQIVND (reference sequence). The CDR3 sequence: CASSIAGESFF. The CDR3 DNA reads TGTGCCAGTAGTATAGCTGGTGAATCTTTCTTT.

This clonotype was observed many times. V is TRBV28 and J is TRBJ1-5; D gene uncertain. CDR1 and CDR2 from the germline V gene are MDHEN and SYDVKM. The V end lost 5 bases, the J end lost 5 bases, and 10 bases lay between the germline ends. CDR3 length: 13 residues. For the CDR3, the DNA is TGTGCCAGCAGTCACTACAAGGATCAGCCCCAGCATTTT. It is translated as CASSHYKDQPQHF. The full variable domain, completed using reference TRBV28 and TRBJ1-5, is DVKVTQSSRYLVKRTGEKVFLECVQDMDHENMFWYRQDPGLGLRLIYFSYDVKMKEKGDIPEGYSVSREKKERFSLILESASTNQTSMYLCASSHYKDQPQHFGDGTRLSIL.

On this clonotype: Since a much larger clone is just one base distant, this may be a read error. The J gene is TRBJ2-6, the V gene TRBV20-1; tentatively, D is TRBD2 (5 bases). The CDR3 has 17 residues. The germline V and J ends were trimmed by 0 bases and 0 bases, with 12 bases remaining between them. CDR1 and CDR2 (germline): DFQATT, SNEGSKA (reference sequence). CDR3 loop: CSARDRELLSGANVLTF. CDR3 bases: TGCAGTGCTAGAGACCGGGAACTCCTCTCTGGGGCCAACGTCCTGACTTTC.

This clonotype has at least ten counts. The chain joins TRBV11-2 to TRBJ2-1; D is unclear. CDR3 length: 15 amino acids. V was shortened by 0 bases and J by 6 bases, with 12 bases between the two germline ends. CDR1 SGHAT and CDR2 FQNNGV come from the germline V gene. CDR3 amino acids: CASSLDGHRSNEQFF. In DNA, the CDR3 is TGTGCCAGCAGCTTAGATGGTCACCGGTCCAATGAGCAGTTCTTC.

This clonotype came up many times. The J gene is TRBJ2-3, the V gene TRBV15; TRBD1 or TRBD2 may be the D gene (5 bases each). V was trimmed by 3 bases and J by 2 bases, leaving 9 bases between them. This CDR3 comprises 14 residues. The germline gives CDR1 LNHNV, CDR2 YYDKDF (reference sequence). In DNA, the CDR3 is TGTGCCACCAGCAGCCGGGACCTCACAGATACGCAGTATTTT. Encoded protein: CATSSRDLTDTQYF. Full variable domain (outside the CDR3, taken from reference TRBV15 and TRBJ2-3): DAMVIQNPRYQVTQFGKPVTLSCSQTLNHNVMYWYQQKSSQAPKLLFHYYDKDFNNEADTPDNFQSRRPNTSFCFLDIRSPGLGDTAMYLCATSSRDLTDTQYFGPGTRLTVL.

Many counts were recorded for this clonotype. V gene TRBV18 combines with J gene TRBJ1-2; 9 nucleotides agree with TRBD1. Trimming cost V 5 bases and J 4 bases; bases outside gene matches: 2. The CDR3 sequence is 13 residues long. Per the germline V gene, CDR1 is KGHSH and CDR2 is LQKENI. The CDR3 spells CASSETGGYGYTF. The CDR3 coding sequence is TGTGCCAGCTCAGAGACAGGGGGCTATGGCTACACCTTC. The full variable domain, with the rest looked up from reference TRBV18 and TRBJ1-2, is NAGVMQNPRHLVRRRGQEARLRCSPMKGHSHVYWYRQLPEEGLKFMVYLQKENIIDESGMPKERFSAEFPKEGPSILRIQQVVRGDSAAYFCASSETGGYGYTFGSGTRLTVV.

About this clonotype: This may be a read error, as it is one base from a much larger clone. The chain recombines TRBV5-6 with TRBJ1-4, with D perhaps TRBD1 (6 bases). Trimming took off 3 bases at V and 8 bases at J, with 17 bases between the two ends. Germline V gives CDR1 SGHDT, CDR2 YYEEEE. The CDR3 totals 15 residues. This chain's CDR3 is CASSWGAQIREKLFF. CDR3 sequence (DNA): TGTGCCAGCAGCTGGGGGGCCCAAATAAGGGAAAAACTGTTTTTT.

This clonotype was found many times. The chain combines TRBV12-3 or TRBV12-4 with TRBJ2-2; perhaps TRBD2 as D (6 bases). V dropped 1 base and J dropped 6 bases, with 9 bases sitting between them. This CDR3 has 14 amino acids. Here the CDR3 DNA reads TGTGCCAGCAGTTTAGACAGGAGGGCCGGGGAGCTGTTTTTT. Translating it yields CASSLDRRAGELFF.

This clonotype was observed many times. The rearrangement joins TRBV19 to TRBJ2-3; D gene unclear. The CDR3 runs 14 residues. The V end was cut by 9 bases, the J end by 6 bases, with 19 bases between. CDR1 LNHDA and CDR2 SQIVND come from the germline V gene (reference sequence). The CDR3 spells CASGFSVGVDTQYF. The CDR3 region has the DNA TGTGCCAGCGGTTTCTCCGTCGGTGTGGATACGCAGTATTTT.

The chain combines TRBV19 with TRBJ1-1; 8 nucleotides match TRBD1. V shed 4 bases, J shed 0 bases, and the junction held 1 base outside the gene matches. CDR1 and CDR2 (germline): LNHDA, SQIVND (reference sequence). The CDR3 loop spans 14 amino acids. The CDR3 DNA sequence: TGTGCCAGTAGTAGGGGACAGGTGAACACTGAAGCTTTCTTT. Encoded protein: CASSRGQVNTEAFF.

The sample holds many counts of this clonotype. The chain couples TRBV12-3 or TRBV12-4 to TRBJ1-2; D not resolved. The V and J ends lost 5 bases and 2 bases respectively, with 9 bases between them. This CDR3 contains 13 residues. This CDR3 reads CASSETTNYGYTF. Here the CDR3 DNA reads TGTGCCAGCAGTGAGACGACCAACTATGGCTACACCTTC.

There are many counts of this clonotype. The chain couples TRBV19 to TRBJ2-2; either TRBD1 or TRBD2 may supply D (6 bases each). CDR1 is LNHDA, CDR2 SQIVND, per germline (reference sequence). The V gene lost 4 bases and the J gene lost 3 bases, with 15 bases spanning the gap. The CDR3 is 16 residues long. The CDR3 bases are TGTGCCAGTAGTAGGAGGAACGGGGGCGACACCGGGGAGCTGTTTTTT. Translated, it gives CASSRRNGGDTGELFF.

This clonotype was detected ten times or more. The CDR3 bases are TGTGCCATCAGTGATTATGGGGGGGCCGAGGAGACCCAGTACTTC. Translating gives CAISDYGGAEETQYF. The genes are TRBV10-3 and TRBJ2-5, with D possibly being TRBD2 (7 bases). Trimming pared 3 bases from V and 5 bases from J, leaving 16 bases between. This CDR3 has 15 amino acids. CDR1 is ENHRY, CDR2 SYGVKD, per germline.

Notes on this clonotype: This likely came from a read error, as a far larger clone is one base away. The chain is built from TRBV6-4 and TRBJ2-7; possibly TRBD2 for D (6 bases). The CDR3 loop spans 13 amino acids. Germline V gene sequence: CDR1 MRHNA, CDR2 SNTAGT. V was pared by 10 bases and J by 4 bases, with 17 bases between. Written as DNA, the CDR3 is TGTGCCACCGGTTTACATGGGGGGTACGAGCAGTACTTC. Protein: CATGLHGGYEQYF.

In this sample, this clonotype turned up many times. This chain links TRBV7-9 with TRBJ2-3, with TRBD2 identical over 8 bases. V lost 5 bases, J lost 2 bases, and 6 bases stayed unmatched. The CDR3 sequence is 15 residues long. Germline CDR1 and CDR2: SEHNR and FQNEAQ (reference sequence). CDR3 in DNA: TGTGCCAGCAGCCCACGGGGGGGCTCCACAGATACGCAGTATTTT. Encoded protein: CASSPRGGSTDTQYF.

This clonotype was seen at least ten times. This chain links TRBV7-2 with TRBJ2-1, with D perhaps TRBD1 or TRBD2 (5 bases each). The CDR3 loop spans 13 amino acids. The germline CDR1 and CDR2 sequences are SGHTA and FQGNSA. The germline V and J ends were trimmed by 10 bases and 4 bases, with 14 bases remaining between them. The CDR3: CATGRGVYNEQFF. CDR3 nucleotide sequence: TGTGCCACCGGACGAGGGGTATACAATGAGCAGTTCTTC.

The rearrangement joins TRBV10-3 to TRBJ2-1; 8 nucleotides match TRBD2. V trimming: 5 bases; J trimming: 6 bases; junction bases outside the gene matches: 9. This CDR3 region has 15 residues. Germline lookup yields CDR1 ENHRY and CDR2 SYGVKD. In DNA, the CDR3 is TGTGCCATCAGTAAGACTAGCGACAACCTCAATGAGCAGTTCTTC. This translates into CAISKTSDNLNEQFF.

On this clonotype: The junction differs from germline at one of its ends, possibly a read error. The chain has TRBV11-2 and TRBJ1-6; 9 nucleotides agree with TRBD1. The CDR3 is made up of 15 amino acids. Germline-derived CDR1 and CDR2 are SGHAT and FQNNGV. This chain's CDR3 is CASIFGQGSNSPLHF. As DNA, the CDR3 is TGCGCCAGCATCTTCGGACAGGGGAGTAATTCACCCCTCCACTTT.